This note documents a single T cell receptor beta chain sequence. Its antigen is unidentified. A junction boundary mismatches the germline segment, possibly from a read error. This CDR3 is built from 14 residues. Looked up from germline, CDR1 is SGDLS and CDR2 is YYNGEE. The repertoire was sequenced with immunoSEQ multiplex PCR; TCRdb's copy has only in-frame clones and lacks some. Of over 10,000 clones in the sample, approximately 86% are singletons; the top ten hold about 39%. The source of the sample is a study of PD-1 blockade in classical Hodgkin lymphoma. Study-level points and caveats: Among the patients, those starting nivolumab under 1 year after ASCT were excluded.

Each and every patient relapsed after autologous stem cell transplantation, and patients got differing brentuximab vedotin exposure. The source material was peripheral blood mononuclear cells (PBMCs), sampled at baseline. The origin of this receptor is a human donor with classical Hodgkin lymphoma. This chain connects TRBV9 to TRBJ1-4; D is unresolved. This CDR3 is CASGVDATNEKLFF. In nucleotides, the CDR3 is TGTGCCAGCGGCGTAGACGCAACTAATGAAAAACTGTTTTTT.